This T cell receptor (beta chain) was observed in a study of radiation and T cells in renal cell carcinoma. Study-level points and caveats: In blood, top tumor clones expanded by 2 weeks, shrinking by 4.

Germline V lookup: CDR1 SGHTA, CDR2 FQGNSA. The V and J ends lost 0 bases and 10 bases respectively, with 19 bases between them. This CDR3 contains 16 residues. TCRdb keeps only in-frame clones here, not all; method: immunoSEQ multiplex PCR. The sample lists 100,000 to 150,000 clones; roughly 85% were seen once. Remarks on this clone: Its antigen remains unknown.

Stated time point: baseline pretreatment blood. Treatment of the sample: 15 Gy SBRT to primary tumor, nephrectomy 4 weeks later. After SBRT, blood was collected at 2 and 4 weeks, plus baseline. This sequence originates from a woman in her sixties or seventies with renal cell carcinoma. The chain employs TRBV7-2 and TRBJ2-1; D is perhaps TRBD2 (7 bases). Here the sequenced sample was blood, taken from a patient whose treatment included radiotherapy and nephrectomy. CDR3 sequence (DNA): TGTGCCAGCAGCTTAGCGGTGGGGGGGCTTGGCTTAGAGCAGTTCTTC. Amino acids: CASSLAVGGLGLEQFF. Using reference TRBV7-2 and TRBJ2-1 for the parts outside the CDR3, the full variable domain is GAGVSQSPSNKVTEKGKDVELRCDPISGHTALYWYRQSLGQGLEFLIYFQGNSAPDKSGLPSDRFSAERTGGSVSTLTIQRTQQEDSAVYLCASSLAVGGLGLEQFFGPGTRLTVL.